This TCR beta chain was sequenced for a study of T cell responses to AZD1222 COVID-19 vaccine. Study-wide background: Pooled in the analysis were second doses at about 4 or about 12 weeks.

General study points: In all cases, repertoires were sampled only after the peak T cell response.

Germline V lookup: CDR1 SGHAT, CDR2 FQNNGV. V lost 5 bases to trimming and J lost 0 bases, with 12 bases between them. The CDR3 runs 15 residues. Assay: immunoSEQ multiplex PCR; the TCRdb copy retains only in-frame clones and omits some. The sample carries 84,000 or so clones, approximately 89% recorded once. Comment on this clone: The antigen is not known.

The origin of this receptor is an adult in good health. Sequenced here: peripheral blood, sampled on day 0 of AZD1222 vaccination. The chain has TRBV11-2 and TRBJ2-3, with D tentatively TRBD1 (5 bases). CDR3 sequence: CASSLQPGSTDTQYF. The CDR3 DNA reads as TGTGCCAGCAGCCTTCAACCAGGGAGCACAGATACGCAGTATTTT. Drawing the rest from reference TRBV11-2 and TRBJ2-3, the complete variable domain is EAGVAQSPRYKIIEKRQSVAFWCNPISGHATLYWYQQILGQGPKLLIQFQNNGVVDDSQLPKDRFSAERLKGVDSTLKIQPAKLEDSAVYLCASSLQPGSTDTQYFGPGTRLTVL.